The 14 T cell receptor beta chains listed next were all sequenced from one sample in a study of CD8 T cells in Susac syndrome. The authors reverse transcribed about 0.5 to 1 ug RNA with random hexamers. Using its own MiXCR run on the immunoSEQ multiplex PCR reads, TCRdb lists one record per CDR3 protein. This table holds roughly 250,000 distinct CDR3 sequences, about 96% found once. Sequenced input: CD4+ T cells from PBMCs. Receptors originate from a human donor with Susac syndrome.

The V gene is TRBV20-1, the J gene TRBJ2-1; 10 bases are a match to TRBD2. CDR1 and CDR2 from the germline V gene are DFQATT and SNEGSKA (reference sequence). The CDR3 is 14 residues long. J lost 8 bases, V lost 3 bases, and 7 bases had no gene match. The CDR3 protein is CSARGLAGVHEQFF. CDR3 in DNA: TGCAGTGCTAGGGGCCTAGCGGGAGTTCATGAGCAGTTCTTC.

The chain couples TRBV11-2 to TRBJ1-1, with D uncertain. Germline CDR1 and CDR2: SGHAT and FQNNGV. This CDR3 has 11 amino acids. V lost 3 bases and J 9 bases, leaving 8 bases between the germline ends. The DNA of the CDR3 is TGTGCCAGCAGCTTGCAGGAGAAAGCTTTCTTT. Amino acid sequence: CASSLQEKAFF.

This chain connects TRBV6-4 to TRBJ2-4; 8 nucleotides align to TRBD2. V gave up 2 bases and J gave up 13 bases; unmatched junction bases: 10. The CDR3 has 14 amino acids. CDR1 and CDR2 from the germline V gene are MRHNA and SNTAGT. This CDR3 reads CASSDHAAGGPQYF. The CDR3 coding sequence is TGTGCCAGCAGTGACCATGCGGCGGGAGGCCCCCAGTACTTC.

This rearrangement joins TRBV7-2 to TRBJ2-1, with TRBD2 identical over 7 bases. The CDR3 covers 14 residues. V lost 2 bases to trimming and J lost 11 bases; unmatched junction nucleotides: 9. The V gene's germline CDR1 is SGHTA and CDR2 FQGNSA. The CDR3 nucleotides read TGTGCCAGCAGCTTACGGGAGGATAGAGGGAAGCAGTTCTTC. Amino acid sequence: CASSLREDRGKQFF.

The J gene is TRBJ1-2, the V gene TRBV20-1, with TRBD1 as a possible D gene (5 bases). V lost 3 bases and J 1 base, leaving 12 bases between the germline ends. Germline lookup yields CDR1 DFQATT and CDR2 SNEGSKA (reference sequence). This CDR3 spans 14 amino acids. As DNA, the CDR3 is TGCAGTGCTAGGCCCGCCGGGGGTAACTATGGCTACACCTTC. As protein: CSARPAGGNYGYTF.

The rearrangement links TRBV20-1 to TRBJ2-5; D is unresolved. This CDR3 is 13 amino acids long. V lost 1 base and J lost 7, with 13 bases in between. CDR1 is DFQATT, CDR2 SNEGSKA, per germline (reference sequence). The CDR3, as DNA: TGCAGTGCTAGAGGGACCCCACGACCGACCCAGTACTTC. Protein product: CSARGTPRPTQYF.

J is TRBJ2-7 and V is TRBV9, with D possibly TRBD2 on 6 matching bases. Trimming left V 0 bases short and J 6 bases short, with 22 bases between. CDR3 length: 17 amino acids. Germline CDR1 reads SGDLS; CDR2 reads YYNGEE. The CDR3 protein is CASSVGGSGLTIGEQYF. The CDR3 DNA reads as TGTGCCAGCAGCGTAGGGGGCTCGGGACTCACTATTGGCGAGCAGTACTTC.

The V call is TRBV9, the J call TRBJ2-7; D might be TRBD1 (5 bases). CDR3 size: 12 residues. V was shortened by 1 base and J by 5 bases, with 7 bases between the two germline ends. Germline assignment: CDR1 SGDLS and CDR2 YYNGEE. This CDR3 reads CASSVRGDEQYF. As DNA, the CDR3 is TGTGCCAGCAGCGTAAGGGGCGACGAGCAGTACTTC.

In DNA, the CDR3 is TGTGCCAGCAGCCCGGACTTGGTCTCCTACGAGCAGTACTTC. Amino acid sequence: CASSPDLVSYEQYF. The V call is TRBV7-9, the J call TRBJ2-7, with D perhaps matching TRBD2 (5 bases). Trimming stripped 5 bases from V and 0 bases from J, with 11 bases between. Germline values: CDR1 SEHNR, CDR2 FQNEAQ (reference sequence). The CDR3 is 14 residues long. The full variable domain, with the rest looked up from reference TRBV7-9 and TRBJ2-7, is DTGVSQNPRHKITKRGQNVTFRCDPISEHNRLYWYRQTLGQGPEFLTYFQNEAQLEKSRLLSDRFSAERPKGSFSTLEIQRTEQGDSAMYLCASSPDLVSYEQYFGPGTRLTVT.

J is TRBJ2-5 and V is TRBV20-1; D is unclear. Trimming took 5 bases from V and 5 from J, leaving 24 bases between them. Germline CDR1 reads DFQATT; CDR2 reads SNEGSKA (reference sequence). The CDR3 has 16 residues. The CDR3 DNA sequence: TGCAGTGCTGCCCCGTCGACGAACCCCTTTAGCGAGACCCAGTACTTC. This translates into CSAAPSTNPFSETQYF.

V and J are TRBV9 and TRBJ1-3; 9 nucleotides agree with TRBD1. CDR1 and CDR2 (germline): SGDLS, YYNGEE. The CDR3 sequence is 16 residues long. V trimming: 2 bases; J trimming: 0 bases; junction bases outside the gene matches: 3. The CDR3 bases are TGTGCCAGCAGCGTGGGACAGGGCCCCTCTGGAAACACCATATATTTT. This gives the protein CASSVGQGPSGNTIYF.

The genes are TRBV29-1 and TRBJ2-3; 10 bases match TRBD1. J gave up 4 bases and V 8 bases, and 9 bases lay outside the gene matches. In germline, CDR1 is SQVTM, CDR2 ANQGSEA. This CDR3 comprises 14 residues. The CDR3, as DNA: TGCAGCACCCAAATCGGGACAGGGGCAGATACGCAGTATTTT. Its translation: CSTQIGTGADTQYF.

The rearrangement links TRBV9 to TRBJ2-1; D is ambiguous. The CDR3 sequence is 16 residues long. Germline-derived CDR1 and CDR2 are SGDLS and YYNGEE. With 4 bases removed from V and 0 bases from J, the gap between germline ends came to 14 bases. CDR3 in amino acids: CASSTQLYSSYNEQFF. CDR3 DNA: TGTGCCAGCAGCACACAGTTGTATAGCTCCTACAATGAGCAGTTCTTC. Together with reference TRBV9 and TRBJ2-1, the CDR3 gives the full variable domain: DSGVTQTPKHLITATGQRVTLRCSPRSGDLSVYWYQQSLDQGLQFLIQYYNGEERAKGNILERFSAQQFPDLHSELNLSSLELGDSALYFCASSTQLYSSYNEQFFGPGTRLTVL.

The chain combines TRBV19 with TRBJ2-1, with D hard to call. This CDR3 region has 15 residues. The V gene's germline CDR1 is LNHDA and CDR2 SQIVND (reference sequence). V shed 6 bases and J shed 2 bases, with 14 bases lying between them. The CDR3 protein is CASSPRGSTYNEQFF. CDR3 DNA sequence: TGTGCCAGTAGCCCACGAGGTAGTACCTACAATGAGCAGTTCTTC.